This entry lists 17 T cell receptor beta chains sequenced from one sample in a study of radiation and T cells in renal cell carcinoma. Time point defined: baseline pretreatment blood. Treatment in this sample: 15 Gy SBRT to primary tumor, nephrectomy 4 weeks later. Clones were sequenced by immunoSEQ multiplex PCR, and TCRdb holds only the in-frame ones, with some missing. The sample carries 110,000 to 150,000 clones, approximately 87% recorded once. Sequences were derived from blood, sampled from a patient whose treatment included radiotherapy and nephrectomy. These receptors originate from a woman aged 45 to 65 with renal cell carcinoma.

This chain joins TRBV14 and TRBJ1-1; no clear D. Trimming shortened V by 0 bases and J by 3 bases, and 5 bases separated the two germline ends. The germline V gene has CDR1 SGHDN and CDR2 FVKESK. The CDR3 has 13 amino acids. The chain's CDR3 is CASSQDLDTEAFF. CDR3 coding DNA: TGTGCCAGCAGCCAAGATCTGGACACTGAAGCTTTCTTT. The variable domain in full, with the rest retrieved from reference TRBV14 and TRBJ1-1, is EAGVTQFPSHSVIEKGQTVTLRCDPISGHDNLYWYRRVMGKEIKFLLHFVKESKQDESGMPNNRFLAERTGGTYSTLKVQPAELEDSGVYFCASSQDLDTEAFFGQGTRLTVV.

CDR3 nucleotides: TGTGCCAGCAGTCCCAGGGGGCGAGGCTACACCTTC. It codes for CASSPRGRGYTF. The rearrangement joins TRBV27 to TRBJ1-2; TRBD1 agrees at 8 bases. V was pared by 5 bases and J by 8 bases, with 4 bases of the junction left unmatched. The CDR3 is 12 amino acids. Germline V gene sequence: CDR1 MNHEY, CDR2 SMNVEV (reference sequence).

This clone was counted a few times. The rearrangement links TRBV19 to TRBJ1-1; D might be TRBD1 (5 bases). The CDR3 is made up of 13 amino acids. The V gene lost 3 bases and the J gene lost 8 bases, with 13 bases spanning the gap. Germline V gives CDR1 LNHDA, CDR2 SQIVND (reference sequence). CDR3 protein: CASSIGAGREAFF. The CDR3 DNA sequence: TGTGCCAGTAGTATTGGTGCAGGGAGAGAAGCTTTCTTT.

V and J are TRBV4-3 and TRBJ2-7; 8 positions match TRBD2. Germline loops: CDR1 LGHNA, CDR2 YSLEER. V trimming: 3 bases; J trimming: 0 bases; junction bases outside the gene matches: 7. CDR3 length equals 16 residues. The CDR3 loop is CASSQYTGTSSYEQYF. In DNA, the CDR3 is TGCGCCAGCAGCCAGTACACCGGGACTAGCTCCTACGAGCAGTACTTC.

This clone was seen just once. The chain recombines TRBV13 with TRBJ1-1; D gene uncertain. Germline CDR1 is PRHDT and CDR2 is FYEKMQ (reference sequence). Trimming left V 2 bases short and J 11 bases short, with 9 bases between. The CDR3 has 11 residues. The CDR3 reads CASSLNLGAFF. CDR3 nucleotide sequence: TGTGCCAGCAGCTTAAACTTGGGGGCTTTCTTT.

The CDR3 coding sequence is TGCGCCAGCAAGGGGTCGAGGGGGTCCACCTACGAGCAGTACTTC. Translating gives CASKGSRGSTYEQYF. V and J are TRBV10-2 and TRBJ2-7; D might be TRBD1 (6 bases). From germline, CDR1 is WSHSY and CDR2 SAAADI. The CDR3 totals 15 residues. V shed 7 bases and J shed 2 bases, with 18 bases lying between them.

This chain connects TRBV5-1 to TRBJ2-7, with 7 bases identical to TRBD1. CDR1 and CDR2 from the germline V gene are SGHRS and YFSETQ. J gave up 3 bases and V 3 bases, and 12 bases lay outside the gene matches. The CDR3 runs 16 residues. The CDR3 nucleotides are TGCGCCAGCAGCTCCGAAGGCGACAGGGCTGGCTACGAGCAGTACTTC. Translated: CASSSEGDRAGYEQYF.

The rearrangement joins TRBV5-1 to TRBJ1-3, with 9 bases fitting TRBD1. Per the germline V gene, CDR1 is SGHRS and CDR2 is YFSETQ. CDR3 size: 15 residues. J lost 2 bases, V lost 2 bases, and 2 bases had no gene match. The CDR3 loop reads CASSFNRGPGNTIYF. Here the CDR3 DNA reads TGCGCCAGCAGCTTTAACAGGGGGCCTGGAAACACCATATATTTT.

The CDR3 is CASSWGHLYGYTF. Here the CDR3 DNA reads TGTGCCAGCAGCTGGGGACACCTTTATGGCTACACCTTC. V usage is TRBV5-4 and J usage is TRBJ1-2; tentative D call: TRBD1 (6 bases). The CDR3 loop spans 13 amino acids. The germline V gene encodes CDR1 SGHNT and CDR2 YYREEE (reference sequence). Between the trimmed V and J ends, which lost 3 bases and 5 bases, there was a span of 11 bases.

The rearrangement joins TRBV7-2 to TRBJ2-5, with 8 bases matching TRBD2. This CDR3 region has 16 residues. Per germline, CDR1 SGHTA and CDR2 FQGNSA. Trimming at V came to 1 base and at J to 4 bases, leaving 8 bases not matched to a gene. CDR3 bases: TGTGCCAGCAGCTTAGTCGGTCGGGGGGGCGGAGAGACCCAGTACTTC. It translates to CASSLVGRGGGETQYF.

There are many counts of this clone. The chain is built from TRBV6-4 and TRBJ2-2; perhaps TRBD2 as D (6 bases). The V end was cut by 9 bases, the J end by 1 base, with 9 bases between. CDR1 and CDR2 from the germline V gene are MRHNA and SNTAGT. The CDR3 contains 13 residues. CDR3 sequence reads: CASAEGNTGELFF. CDR3 DNA sequence: TGTGCCAGTGCGGAGGGGAACACCGGGGAGCTGTTTTTT.

This clone occurred many times. The rearrangement uses TRBV6-5 and TRBJ1-1; perhaps TRBD1 as D (6 bases). The CDR3 totals 13 residues. The germline gives CDR1 MNHEY, CDR2 SVGAGI. Trimming shortened V by 8 bases and J by 3 bases, and 13 bases separated the two germline ends. CDR3 bases: TGTGCCAGCGGGCCAGGGGTCGACACTGAAGCTTTCTTT. Amino acids: CASGPGVDTEAFF.

The chain is built from TRBV23-1 and TRBJ2-7; D gene uncertain. TRBV23-1 is an ORF, and what it does is uncertain. This CDR3 contains 13 residues. V dropped 3 bases and J dropped 4 bases, with 10 bases sitting between them. CDR3 in amino acids: CASSHPVRYEQYF. As DNA, the CDR3 is TGCGCCAGCAGTCACCCTGTCCGATACGAGCAGTACTTC.

The chain carries TRBV10-1 and TRBJ2-7; D is uncertain. The germline V gene has CDR1 WNHNN and CDR2 SYGVQD (reference sequence). Trimming left V 2 bases short and J 0 bases short, with 11 bases between. The length of the CDR3 is 15 residues. In DNA form, the CDR3 reads TGCGCCAGCAGTGAGGGCGGATCAGCCTCCTACGAGCAGTACTTC. It encodes CASSEGGSASYEQYF.

This chain connects TRBV10-3 to TRBJ2-2; 12 bases are shared with TRBD2. Germline assignment: CDR1 ENHRY and CDR2 SYGVKD. The CDR3 covers 14 residues. V lost 6 bases and J lost 6; bases outside the gene matches: 2. The CDR3 DNA sequence: TGTGCCATCAGCTCTAGCGGGGGGGCCGGGGAGCTGTTTTTT. It codes for CAISSSGGAGELFF.

This clone was found once. The V call is TRBV6-6, the J call TRBJ2-7; TRBD1 matches at 8 bases. V lost 5 bases to trimming and J lost 0 bases; unmatched junction nucleotides: 6. Per the germline V gene, CDR1 is MNHNY and CDR2 is SVGAGI (reference sequence). CDR3 length: 15 amino acids. The chain's CDR3 is CASSDLGQASYEQYF. DNA for the CDR3: TGTGCCAGCAGTGATTTGGGACAGGCCTCCTACGAGCAGTACTTC.

This clone was observed once. The chain combines TRBV28 with TRBJ2-3, with 9 bases matching TRBD2. This CDR3 has 14 amino acids. The trim removed 6 bases at V and 3 bases at J, leaving 4 bases unmatched. Germline V lookup: CDR1 MDHEN, CDR2 SYDVKM. The CDR3 DNA reads as TGTGCCAGCAGCCGTAGCGGGAGAACAGATACGCAGTATTTT. Translation: CASSRSGRTDTQYF.